This T cell receptor (beta chain) is drawn from a study of control samples from healthy donors and cancer patients. Germline V gene lookup returns CDR1 SGHRS and CDR2 YFSETQ. V lost 0 bases to trimming and J lost 6 bases, with 12 bases between them. The CDR3 is made up of 14 amino acids. Data came from immunoSEQ multiplex PCR; TCRdb stores just in-frame clones and leaves some out. The data show roughly 120,000 clones, about 86% seen once. This clonotype was sampled from a man in his thirties or forties in good health. The material sequenced was blood. The genes are TRBV5-1 and TRBJ1-2, with D possibly being TRBD1 (5 bases). CDR3 DNA sequence: TGCGCCAGCAGCTTGGCCCTGGGGGAGGATGGCTACACCTTC. This encodes CASSLALGEDGYTF.